This T cell receptor beta chain was documented in a study of patients and donors after allogeneic stem cell transplantation. This clonotype has a handful of counts. CDR1 is MNHEY and CDR2 is SVGAGI in the germline V gene. This CDR3 is 12 amino acids long. V gave up 7 bases and J gave up 0 bases, with 7 bases separating them. TCRdb redid the calling of the RT-PCR reads with MiXCR, one entry per CDR3 protein. Found here are 800,000 to 1,000,000 distinct CDR3 sequences, approximately 18% of them singletons; the top ten hold 5% to 6.5%. The chain recombines TRBV6-5 with TRBJ2-7; no clear D gene. The sequenced sample was blood, either unsorted or a sorted T cell fraction (not recorded which). The source is a human donor who was either an allogeneic HSCT recipient or a stem cell or donor lymphocyte infusion donor (not recorded which). It is not recorded whose cells these are; they may come from a transplant donor. Here the CDR3 reads CASKRSSYEQYF. DNA of the CDR3: TGTGCCAGCAAGAGGTCCTCCTACGAGCAGTACTTC.